The T cell receptor (beta chain) under discussion was sequenced for a study of identical twins. This clonotype was seen a few times. The target antigen is unknown. TCRdb re-called the 5' RACE reads through MiXCR, storing one row per CDR3 protein. The table shows 500,000 or so distinct CDR3 sequences, with over 12% occurring only once. With no exceptions, donors were healthy Caucasians. Study-wide points: Among beta out-of-frame sequences, excess sharing between twins appeared weaker.

The length of the CDR3 is 14 residues. The V segment lost 8 bases and the J segment 3 bases; nucleotides outside the gene matches: 4. The germline gives CDR1 SNHLY, CDR2 FYNNEI. These same records also appear under a second study, on yellow fever vaccine responses in identical twins.

The sequencing sample was made of CD4+ T cells sorted from blood. The chain employs TRBV2 and TRBJ1-5, with 10 bases aligning to TRBD1. The source is a woman under 30 in good health. The chain's CDR3 is CASRDRGSNQPQHF. The CDR3 DNA sequence: TGTGCCAGCCGGGACAGGGGATCCAATCAGCCCCAGCATTTT.